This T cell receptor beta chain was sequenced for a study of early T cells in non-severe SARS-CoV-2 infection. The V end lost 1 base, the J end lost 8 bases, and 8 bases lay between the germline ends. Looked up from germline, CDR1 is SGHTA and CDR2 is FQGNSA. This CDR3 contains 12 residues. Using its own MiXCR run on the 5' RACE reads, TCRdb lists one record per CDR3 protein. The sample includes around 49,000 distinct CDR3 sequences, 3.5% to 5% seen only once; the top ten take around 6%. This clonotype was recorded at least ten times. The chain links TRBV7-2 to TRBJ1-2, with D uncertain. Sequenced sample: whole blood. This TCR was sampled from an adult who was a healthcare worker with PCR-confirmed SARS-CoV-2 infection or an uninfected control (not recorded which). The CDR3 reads CASSLVEGGYTF. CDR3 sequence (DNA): TGTGCCAGCAGCTTAGTGGAGGGCGGCTACACCTTC.